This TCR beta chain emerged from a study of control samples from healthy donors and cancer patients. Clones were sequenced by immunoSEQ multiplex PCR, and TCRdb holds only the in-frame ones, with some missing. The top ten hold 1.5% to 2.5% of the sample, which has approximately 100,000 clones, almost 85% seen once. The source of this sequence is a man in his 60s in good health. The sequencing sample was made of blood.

CDR3: CASSPYGTLEAFF. DNA for the CDR3: TGTGCCAGCTCACCGTACGGGACCCTTGAAGCTTTCTTT. This rearrangement joins TRBV18 to TRBJ1-1, with a possible D match to TRBD1 (5 bases). CDR1 and CDR2 from the germline V gene are KGHSH and LQKENI. Trimming took 3 bases from V and 7 from J, leaving 12 bases between them. The CDR3 runs 13 residues.